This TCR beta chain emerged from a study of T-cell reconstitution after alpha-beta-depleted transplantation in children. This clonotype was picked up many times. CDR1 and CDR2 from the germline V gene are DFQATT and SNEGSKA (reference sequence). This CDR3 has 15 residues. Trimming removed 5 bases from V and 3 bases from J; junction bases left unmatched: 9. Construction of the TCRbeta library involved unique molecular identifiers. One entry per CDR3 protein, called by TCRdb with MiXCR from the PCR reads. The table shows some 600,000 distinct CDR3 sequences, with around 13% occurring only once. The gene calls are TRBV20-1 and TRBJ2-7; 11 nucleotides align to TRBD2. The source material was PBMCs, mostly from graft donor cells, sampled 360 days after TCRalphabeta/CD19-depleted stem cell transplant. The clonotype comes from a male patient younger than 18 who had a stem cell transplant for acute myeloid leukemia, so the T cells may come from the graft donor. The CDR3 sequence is CSAGPGLAVNYEQYF. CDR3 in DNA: TGCAGTGCTGGACCGGGACTAGCGGTGAACTACGAGCAGTACTTC.